Listed below are T cell receptor beta chains from one sample, sequenced in a study of blood T cell repertoires in COVID-19. Assay used: immunoSEQ multiplex PCR; TCRdb lists only in-frame clones, some missing. The sample lists roughly 220,000 clones; approximately 82% were seen once. The specimen sequenced was PBMCs or T cells enriched from blood (not recorded which). The source of these receptors is a man aged 35 to 55 who had recovered from COVID-19. The CDR3 runs from the conserved cysteine through the conserved F or W. Each record gives: D gene, J gene, clone size, V gene, CDR3 protein, CDR3 DNA. D genes are given only for firm matches. For some rows the clone size is stated as once, few or many, or as a class when expanded; others skip it.

NA | TRBJ1-6 | NA | TRBV5-1 | CASSAGQSNSPLHF | TGCGCCAGCAGCGCAGGACAGAGCAATTCACCCCTCCACTTT
TRBD1 | TRBJ1-3 | NA | TRBV5-1 | CASSSQGAPGNTIYF | TGCGCCAGCAGCTCCCAGGGGGCGCCCGGAAACACCATATATTTT
TRBD2 | TRBJ2-3 | NA | TRBV5-1 | CASKLAGHDTDTQYF | TGCGCCAGTAAACTAGCGGGACATGACACAGATACGCAGTATTTT
NA | TRBJ2-7 | NA | TRBV15 | CATSREGGLGVEQYF | TGTGCCACCAGCAGAGAGGGAGGACTCGGAGTGGAGCAGTACTTC
NA | TRBJ1-1 | NA | TRBV3-1/TRBV3-2 | CASSQDGHPNTEAFF | TGTGCCAGCAGCCAAGACGGACACCCGAACACTGAAGCTTTCTTT
NA | TRBJ1-4 | NA | TRBV11-1 | CASSRRQDGEKLFF | TGTGCCAGCAGCAGGCGACAGGACGGCGAAAAACTGTTTTTT
NA | TRBJ1-6 | few | TRBV4-3 | CASSQGRGIANSPLHF | TGCGCCAGCAGCCAAGGACGGGGAATCGCAAATTCACCCCTCCACTTT
NA | TRBJ1-6 | NA | TRBV18 | CASSPGGTYNSPLHF | TGTGCCAGCTCACCAGGGGGGACCTATAATTCACCCCTCCACTTT
TRBD1 | TRBJ1-5 | NA | TRBV27 | CASSKESDRGGNQPQHF | TGTGCCAGCAGTAAAGAATCGGACAGGGGTGGCAATCAGCCCCAGCATTTT
NA | TRBJ2-5 | NA | TRBV29-1 | CSVVGARQETQYF | TGCAGCGTTGTGGGGGCCAGACAAGAGACCCAGTACTTC
NA | TRBJ1-3 | NA | TRBV7-2 | CASSLGGSGNTIYF | TGTGCCAGCAGCTTGGGGGGCTCTGGAAACACCATATATTTT
NA | TRBJ1-1 | NA | TRBV5-1 | CASSSQGNSMNTEAFF | TGCGCCAGCAGCTCGCAGGGGAATAGCATGAACACTGAAGCTTTCTTT
NA | TRBJ2-3 | NA | TRBV28 | CASRLGPAYTQYF | TGTGCCAGCAGGCTTGGGCCGGCTTATACGCAGTATTTT
TRBD1 | TRBJ1-2 | NA | TRBV15 | CATSPGQGTYGYTF | TGTGCCACCAGCCCGGGACAGGGAACCTATGGCTACACCTTC